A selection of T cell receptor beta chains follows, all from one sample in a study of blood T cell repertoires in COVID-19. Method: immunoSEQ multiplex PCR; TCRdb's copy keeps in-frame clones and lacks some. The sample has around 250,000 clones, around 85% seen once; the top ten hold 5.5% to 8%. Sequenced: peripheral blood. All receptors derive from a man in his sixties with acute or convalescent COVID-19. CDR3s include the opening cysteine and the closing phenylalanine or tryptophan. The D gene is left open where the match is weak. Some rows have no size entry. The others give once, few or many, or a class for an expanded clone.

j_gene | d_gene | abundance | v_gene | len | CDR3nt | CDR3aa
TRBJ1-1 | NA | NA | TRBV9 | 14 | TGTGCCAGCAGCCCCCGGGGGGGTATAAGTGAAGCTTTCTTT | CASSPRGGISEAFF
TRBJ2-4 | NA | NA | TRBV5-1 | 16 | TGCGCCAGCAGCTTAGGCGACAGAGTAGCCAAAAACATTCAGTACTTC | CASSLGDRVAKNIQYF
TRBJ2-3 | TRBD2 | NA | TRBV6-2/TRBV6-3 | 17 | TGTGCCAGCAGTTACAATCCCCAGCGGGATAGCACAGATACGCAGTATTTT | CASSYNPQRDSTDTQYF
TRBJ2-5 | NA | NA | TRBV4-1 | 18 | TGCGCCAGCAGCCCGACCGGCCCCCGGGCGGGAAGTCATGAGACCCAGTACTTC | CASSPTGPRAGSHETQYF
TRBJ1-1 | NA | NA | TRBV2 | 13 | TGTGCCAGCAGTTCCAACCTCAGGGCGTCGACTTTCTTT | CASSSNLRASTFF
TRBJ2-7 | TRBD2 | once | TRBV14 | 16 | TGTGCCAGCAGCCACGCCGGGACTAGCGGGAGTCTAGAGCAGTACTTC | CASSHAGTSGSLEQYF
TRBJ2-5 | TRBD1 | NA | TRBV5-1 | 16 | TGCGCCAGCAGCTACGGACAGGGGGCTGGACAAGAGACCCAGTACTTC | CASSYGQGAGQETQYF
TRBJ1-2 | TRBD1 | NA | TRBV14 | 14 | TGTGCCAGCAGCCAAGCCAGGGGGGCGTTTGGCTACACCTTC | CASSQARGAFGYTF
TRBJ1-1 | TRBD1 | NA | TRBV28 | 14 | TGTGCCAGCAGTTCCCAGGGGGAGAGGGCTGAAGCTTTCTTT | CASSSQGERAEAFF
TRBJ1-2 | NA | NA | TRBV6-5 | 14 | TGTGCCAGCAGGAAGCAGGCGCTGATTGATGGCTACACCTTC | CASRKQALIDGYTF
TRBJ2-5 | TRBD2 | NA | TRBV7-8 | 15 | TGTGCCAGCAGCTGGACTAGCGGGAGGAGGGAGACCCAGTACTTC | CASSWTSGRRETQYF
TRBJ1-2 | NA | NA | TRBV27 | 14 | TGTGCCAGCAGTTTCCCGACAACTAACTATGGCTACACCTTC | CASSFPTTNYGYTF
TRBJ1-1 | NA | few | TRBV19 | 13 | TGTGCCAGTAGTATTCCACCGAGGGTTGAAGCTTTCTTT | CASSIPPRVEAFF
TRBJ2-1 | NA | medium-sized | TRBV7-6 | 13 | TGTGCCAGCAGCCTCAGCTCCTACAATGAGCAGTTCTTC | CASSLSSYNEQFF
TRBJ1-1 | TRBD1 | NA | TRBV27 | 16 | TGTGCCAGCAGCCGTCGGACAGGGGGTTCGAACACTGAAGCTTTCTTT | CASSRRTGGSNTEAFF
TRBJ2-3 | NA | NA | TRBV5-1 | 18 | TGCGCCAGCAGCTTGGAAGGGTGGGCGAGGGCTAGCACAGATACGCAGTATTTT | CASSLEGWARASTDTQYF
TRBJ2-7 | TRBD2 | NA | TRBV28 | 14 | TGTGCCAGCAGGCCGGGACTAGCGTTGTACGAGCAGTACTTC | CASRPGLALYEQYF
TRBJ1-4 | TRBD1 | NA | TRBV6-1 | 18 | TGTGCCAGCAGTGACCCGGGACAGGCTGTATTAACTAATGAAAAACTGTTTTTT | CASSDPGQAVLTNEKLFF
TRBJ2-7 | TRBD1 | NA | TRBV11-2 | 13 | TGTGCCAGCAGCTCGACAGGGATCCACGAGCAGTACTTC | CASSSTGIHEQYF
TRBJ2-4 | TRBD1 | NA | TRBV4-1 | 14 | TGCGCCAGCAGCCAAGGGACAGGGGGGAACATTCAGTACTTC | CASSQGTGGNIQYF
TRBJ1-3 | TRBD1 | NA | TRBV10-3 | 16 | TGTGCCATCAGGCAAAACAGGGGGCTATCTGGAAACACCATATATTTT | CAIRQNRGLSGNTIYF
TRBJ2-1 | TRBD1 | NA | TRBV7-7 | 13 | TGTGCTAGCAGCACGGACAGGGATAGTGAGCAGTTCTTC | CASSTDRDSEQFF
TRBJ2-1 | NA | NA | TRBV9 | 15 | TGTGCCAGCAGCAGGGAAGAGGGCTCCTACAATGAGCAGTTCTTC | CASSREEGSYNEQFF
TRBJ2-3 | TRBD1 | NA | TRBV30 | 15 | TGTGCCTGGAGTTCCCAGGGGGCTGGCACAGATACGCAGTATTTT | CAWSSQGAGTDTQYF
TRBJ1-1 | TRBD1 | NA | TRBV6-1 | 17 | TGTGCCAGCAGTGGGGACAGGGCCATGCGAATGAACACTGAAGCTTTCTTT | CASSGDRAMRMNTEAFF
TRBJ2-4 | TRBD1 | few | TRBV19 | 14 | TGTGCCAGCCAAACAACCGGGACAGGGGACATTCAGTACTTC | CASQTTGTGDIQYF
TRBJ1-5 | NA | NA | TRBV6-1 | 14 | TGTGCCAGCAGTTTACTGACGGGGGATCAGCCCCAGCATTTT | CASSLLTGDQPQHF
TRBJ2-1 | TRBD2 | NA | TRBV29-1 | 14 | TGCAGCCTATCCAGCGGGGCCGGGGACAATGAGCAGTTCTTC | CSLSSGAGDNEQFF
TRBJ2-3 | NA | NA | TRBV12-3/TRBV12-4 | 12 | TGTGCCAGCAGTCTTGAAGGGAGTACGCAGTATTTT | CASSLEGSTQYF
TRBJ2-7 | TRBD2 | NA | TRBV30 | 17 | TGTGCCTCCACTACGGCCCTAGCGGGATCGAGCTCCTACGAGCAGTACTTC | CASTTALAGSSSYEQYF
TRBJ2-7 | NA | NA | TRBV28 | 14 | TGTGCCAGCAGTTCCCGGGTCTCGAACTACGAGCAGTACTTC | CASSSRVSNYEQYF
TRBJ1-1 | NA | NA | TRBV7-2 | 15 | TGTGCCAGCAGCTTAGACGCGGCTCGGAACACTGAAGCTTTCTTT | CASSLDAARNTEAFF
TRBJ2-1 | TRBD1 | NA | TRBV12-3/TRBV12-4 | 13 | TGTGCCAGCAGTTTTGGTAGGGGGCGCCCAAGGTTCTTC | CASSFGRGRPRFF
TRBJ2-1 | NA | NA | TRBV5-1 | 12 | TGCGCCAGCAGCCCACAGGGTGATGAGCAGTTCTTC | CASSPQGDEQFF
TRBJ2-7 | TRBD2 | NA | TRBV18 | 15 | TGTGCCAGCTCACCCCCCGGGGGGGGATCGCGCGAGCAGTACTTC | CASSPPGGGSREQYF
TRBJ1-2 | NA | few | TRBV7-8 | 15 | TGTGCCAGCAGCCCCCTCCGGGGAAAAAACTATGGCTACACCTTC | CASSPLRGKNYGYTF
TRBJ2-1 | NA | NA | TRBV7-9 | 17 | TGTGCCAGCAGTACTATGGGCGGGTTTAGCTCCTACAATGAGCAGTTCTTC | CASSTMGGFSSYNEQFF
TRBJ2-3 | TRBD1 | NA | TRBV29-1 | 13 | TGCAGCGTTGAAGGTGGACAGGGAGATACGCAGTATTTT | CSVEGGQGDTQYF
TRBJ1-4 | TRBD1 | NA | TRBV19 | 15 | TGTGCCAGTAGTTCCCTGGACAGGGTTGATGAAAAACTGTTTTTT | CASSSLDRVDEKLFF
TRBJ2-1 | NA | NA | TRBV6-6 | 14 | TGTGCCAGCAGTCAGGACAGCTCCTACAATGAGCAGTTCTTC | CASSQDSSYNEQFF